The rows below give T cell receptor beta chains drawn from one sample of a study of CD8 T cells in Susac syndrome. TCRdb called the immunoSEQ multiplex PCR reads again in MiXCR, with one record for every CDR3 protein. The table shows roughly 200,000 distinct CDR3 sequences, with 90% to 95% occurring only once. Sequencing input: CD4+ T cells from PBMCs. The source is a human donor with Susac syndrome. Both conserved end residues are trimmed from each CDR3. Only part of the rows carry a size: once, few, many, or a class if the clone is expanded.

CDR3	V	J	size
ASSPVQIAGGSTDTQY	TRBV18	TRBJ2-3	NA
ASSPFRLTSGSYEQY	TRBV18	TRBJ2-7	NA
SADITGSNYGYT	TRBV29-1	TRBJ1-2	NA
AWSGSFGTEAF	TRBV30	TRBJ1-1	NA
ASSQNAPGNTEAF	TRBV3-1	TRBJ1-1	NA
ASSLAGGKVTGELF	TRBV11-1	TRBJ2-2	NA
ATILREPNTEAF	TRBV28	TRBJ1-1	NA
ASSYYAGVGKDGYT	TRBV27	TRBJ1-2	once
SAKSGVAGVYEQY	TRBV20-1	TRBJ2-7	NA
ASSLTSTGNYGYT	TRBV5-1	TRBJ1-2	NA
ASSPLRDRVTDTQY	TRBV12-3/TRBV12-4	TRBJ2-3	NA
ASSQDRQGWIEQY	TRBV3-1	TRBJ2-7	NA
ASISGGNTEAF	TRBV12-3/TRBV12-4	TRBJ1-1	NA
AWSPDFSTNEKLF	TRBV30	TRBJ1-4	NA
ASNKGARTTEAF	TRBV2	TRBJ1-1	NA
ATSSSGAYNEQF	TRBV15	TRBJ2-1	NA
ATSSGQTLTQTQY	TRBV15	TRBJ2-5	NA
ASSQAGPTNQPQH	TRBV4-2	TRBJ1-5	NA
SVLPAGTYEQY	TRBV29-1	TRBJ2-7	NA
ASSLVGGGEQY	TRBV5-4	TRBJ2-7	NA
SVEVPGTDTQY	TRBV29-1	TRBJ2-3	NA
ASSPTTASTDTQY	TRBV3-1	TRBJ2-3	NA
ASSLGGGPDRSLSSGNTIY	TRBV11-1	TRBJ1-3	NA
ASSIQGAGGVDEQF	TRBV7-9	TRBJ2-1	NA
ASSFSVREQF	TRBV12-3/TRBV12-4	TRBJ2-1	NA
ASRSGDLTNQPQH	TRBV2	TRBJ1-5	NA
ASSQARGGSYGYT	TRBV4-1	TRBJ1-2	NA
ASGEESGIYEQF	TRBV2	TRBJ2-1	NA
ASSFAGPYGYT	TRBV28	TRBJ1-2	NA
ASSLAPIAGGYADEQF	TRBV7-2	TRBJ2-1	few
SGRQGADTEAF	TRBV29-1	TRBJ1-1	NA
ASSYDRGGRYEQY	TRBV7-9	TRBJ2-7	NA
ASSPDLAGMNTGELF	TRBV28	TRBJ2-2	NA
ASSLVRSTYEQY	TRBV7-9	TRBJ2-7	NA